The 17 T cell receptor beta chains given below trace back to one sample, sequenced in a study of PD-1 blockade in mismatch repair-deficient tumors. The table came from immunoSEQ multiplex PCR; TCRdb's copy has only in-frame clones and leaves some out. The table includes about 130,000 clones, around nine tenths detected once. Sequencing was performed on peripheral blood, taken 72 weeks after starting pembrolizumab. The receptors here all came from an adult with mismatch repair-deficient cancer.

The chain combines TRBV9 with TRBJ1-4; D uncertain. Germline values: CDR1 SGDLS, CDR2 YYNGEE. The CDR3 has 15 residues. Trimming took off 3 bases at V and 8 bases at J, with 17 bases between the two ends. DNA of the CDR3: TGTGCCAGCAGCGCCGGGCCCCTTAGACGGGAAAAACTGTTTTTT. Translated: CASSAGPLRREKLFF.

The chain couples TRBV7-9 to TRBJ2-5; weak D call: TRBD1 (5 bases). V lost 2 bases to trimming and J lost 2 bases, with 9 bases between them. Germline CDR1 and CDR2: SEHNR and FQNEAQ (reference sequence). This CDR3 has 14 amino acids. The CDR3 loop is CASSLRNRQETQYF. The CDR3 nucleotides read TGTGCCAGCAGCTTAAGGAACAGGCAAGAGACCCAGTACTTC. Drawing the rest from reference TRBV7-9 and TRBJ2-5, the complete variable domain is DTGVSQNPRHKITKRGQNVTFRCDPISEHNRLYWYRQTLGQGPEFLTYFQNEAQLEKSRLLSDRFSAERPKGSFSTLEIQRTEQGDSAMYLCASSLRNRQETQYFGPGTRLLVL.

The CDR3 is CSVAGSTGELFF. CDR3 in DNA: TGCAGCGTTGCCGGCAGCACCGGGGAGCTGTTTTTT. The chain links TRBV29-1 to TRBJ2-2; D call uncertain. The germline CDR1 and CDR2 sequences are SQVTM and ANQGSEA. The CDR3 has 12 amino acids. Deletions cut 4 bases from V and 4 bases from J, with 7 bases between.

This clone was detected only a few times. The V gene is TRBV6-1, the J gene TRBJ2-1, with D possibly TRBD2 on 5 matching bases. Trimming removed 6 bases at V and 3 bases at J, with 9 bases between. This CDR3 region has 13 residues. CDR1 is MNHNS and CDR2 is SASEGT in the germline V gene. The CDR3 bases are TGTGCCAGCAGCCTCCGGGACTACAATGAGCAGTTCTTC. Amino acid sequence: CASSLRDYNEQFF.

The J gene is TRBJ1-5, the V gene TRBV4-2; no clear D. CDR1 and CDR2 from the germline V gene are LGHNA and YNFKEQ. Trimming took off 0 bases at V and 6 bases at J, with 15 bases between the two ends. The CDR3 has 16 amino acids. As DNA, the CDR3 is TGTGCCAGCAGCCAAGATCTTAAGCGGTTCGGTCAGCCCCAGCATTTT. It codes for CASSQDLKRFGQPQHF.

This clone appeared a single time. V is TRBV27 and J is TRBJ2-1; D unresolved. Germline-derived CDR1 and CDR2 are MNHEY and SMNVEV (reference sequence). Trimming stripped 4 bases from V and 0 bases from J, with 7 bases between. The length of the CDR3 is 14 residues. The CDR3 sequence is CASSSLFSYNEQFF. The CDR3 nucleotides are TGTGCCAGCAGTTCGCTCTTCTCCTACAATGAGCAGTTCTTC.

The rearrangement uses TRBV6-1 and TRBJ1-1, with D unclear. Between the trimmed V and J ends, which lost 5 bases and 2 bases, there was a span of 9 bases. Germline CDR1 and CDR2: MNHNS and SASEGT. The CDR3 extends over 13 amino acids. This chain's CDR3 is CASSPIHNTEAFF. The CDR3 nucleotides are TGTGCCAGCAGTCCCATACATAACACTGAAGCTTTCTTT.

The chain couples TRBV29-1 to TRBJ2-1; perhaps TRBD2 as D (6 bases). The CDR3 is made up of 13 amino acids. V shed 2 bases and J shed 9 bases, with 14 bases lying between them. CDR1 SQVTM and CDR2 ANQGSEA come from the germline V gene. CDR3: CSVESGLGPEQFF. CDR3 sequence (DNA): TGCAGCGTTGAAAGCGGGTTAGGCCCTGAGCAGTTCTTC.

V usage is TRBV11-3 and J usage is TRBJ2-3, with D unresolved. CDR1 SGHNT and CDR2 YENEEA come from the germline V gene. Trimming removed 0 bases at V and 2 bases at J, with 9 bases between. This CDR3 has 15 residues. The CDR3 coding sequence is TGTGCCAGCAGCTTAGATCCAGATTCCACAGATACGCAGTATTTT. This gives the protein CASSLDPDSTDTQYF.

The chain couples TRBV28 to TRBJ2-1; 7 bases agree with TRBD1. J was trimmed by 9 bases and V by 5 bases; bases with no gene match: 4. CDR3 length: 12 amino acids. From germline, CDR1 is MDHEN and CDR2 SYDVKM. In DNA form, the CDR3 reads TGTGCCAGCAGTCAGGGGGACACTGAGCAGTTCTTC. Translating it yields CASSQGDTEQFF.

The CDR3 DNA follows: TGTGCCAGCAGCGTAGTGGCCGGGAGTCTCGGGACCCAGTACTTC. The encoded protein is CASSVVAGSLGTQYF. The V and J genes are TRBV9 and TRBJ2-5; weak D call: TRBD2 (6 bases). The CDR3 runs 15 residues. Trimming left V 0 bases short and J 7 bases short, with 16 bases between. Germline V lookup: CDR1 SGDLS, CDR2 YYNGEE.

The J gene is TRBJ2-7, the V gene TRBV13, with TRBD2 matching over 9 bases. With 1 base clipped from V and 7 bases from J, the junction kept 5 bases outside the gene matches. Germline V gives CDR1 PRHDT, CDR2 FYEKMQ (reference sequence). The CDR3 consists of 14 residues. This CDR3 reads CASSLERGAGEQYF. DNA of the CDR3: TGTGCCAGCAGCTTAGAGCGGGGGGCAGGAGAGCAGTACTTC. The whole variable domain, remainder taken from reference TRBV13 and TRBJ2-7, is AAGVIQSPRHLIKEKRETATLKCYPIPRHDTVYWYQQGPGQDPQFLISFYEKMQSDKGSIPDRFSAQQFSDYHSELNMSSLELGDSALYFCASSLERGAGEQYFGPGTRLTVT.

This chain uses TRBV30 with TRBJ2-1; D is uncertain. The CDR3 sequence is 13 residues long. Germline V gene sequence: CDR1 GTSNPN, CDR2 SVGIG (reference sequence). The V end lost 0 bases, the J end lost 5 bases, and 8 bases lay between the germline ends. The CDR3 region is CAWSVVRNNEQFF. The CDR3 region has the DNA TGTGCCTGGAGTGTCGTCCGAAACAATGAGCAGTTCTTC. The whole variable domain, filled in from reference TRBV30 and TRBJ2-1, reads SQTIHQWPATLVQPVGSPLSLECTVEGTSNPNLYWYRQAAGRGLQLLFYSVGIGQISSEVPQNLSASRPQDRQFILSSKKLLLSDSGFYLCAWSVVRNNEQFFGPGTRLTVL.

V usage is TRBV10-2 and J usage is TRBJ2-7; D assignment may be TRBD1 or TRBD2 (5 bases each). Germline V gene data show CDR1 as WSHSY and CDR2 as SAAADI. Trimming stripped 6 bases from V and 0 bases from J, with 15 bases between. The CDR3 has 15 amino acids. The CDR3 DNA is TGCGCCAGCAGCTACGAGAACGGGGCCTCCTACGAGCAGTACTTC. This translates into CASSYENGASYEQYF.

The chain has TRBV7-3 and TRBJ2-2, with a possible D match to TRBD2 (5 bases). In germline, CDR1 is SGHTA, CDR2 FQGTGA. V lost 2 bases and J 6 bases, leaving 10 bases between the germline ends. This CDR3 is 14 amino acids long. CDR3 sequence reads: CASSLRDSSGELFF. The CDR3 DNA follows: TGTGCCAGCAGCTTACGGGATTCTTCCGGGGAGCTGTTTTTT.

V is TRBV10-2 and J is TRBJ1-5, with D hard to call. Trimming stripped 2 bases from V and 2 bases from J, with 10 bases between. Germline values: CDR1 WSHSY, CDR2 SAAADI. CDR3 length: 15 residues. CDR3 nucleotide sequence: TGCGCCAGCAGTGAGGGCGGGGAGGGCAATCAGCCCCAGCATTTT. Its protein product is CASSEGGEGNQPQHF.

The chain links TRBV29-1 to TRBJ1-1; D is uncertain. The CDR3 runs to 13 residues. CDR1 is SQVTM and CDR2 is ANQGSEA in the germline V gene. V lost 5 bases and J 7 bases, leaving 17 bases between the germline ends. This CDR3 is CSVTTPNRREAFF. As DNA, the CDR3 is TGCAGCGTTACGACACCAAACAGACGTGAAGCTTTCTTT.